Below are 18 T cell receptor beta chains sequenced from a single sample in a study of spatial heterogeneity in lung cancer. Time point specified: sample taken at primary tumor resection. TCRdb ran MiXCR on the 5' RACE reads and lists one entry per CDR3 protein. The sample includes around 92,000 distinct CDR3 sequences, roughly 12% of them seen just once. This specimen was PBMCs, taken at surgery. The receptors here all came from a male donor with early-stage non-small cell lung cancer.

J is TRBJ2-3 and V is TRBV14; D is perhaps TRBD2 (5 bases). Trimming stripped 4 bases from V and 7 bases from J, with 9 bases between. The CDR3 spans 12 residues. The germline gives CDR1 SGHDN, CDR2 FVKESK. The DNA for the CDR3 is TGTGCCAGCAGCCCTACTAGGAATACGCAGTATTTT. It encodes CASSPTRNTQYF.

This clonotype came up a few times. The genes are TRBV6-5 and TRBJ2-1, with 10 bases fitting TRBD2. The ends lost 2 bases at V and 3 bases at J; junction bases unmatched: 16. Per the germline V gene, CDR1 is MNHEY and CDR2 is SVGAGI. The CDR3 is 20 residues long. Written as DNA, the CDR3 is TGTGCCAGCAGTTACCGTCCACTGACTAGCGGGCGGGTGGGCTACAATGAGCAGTTCTTC. Protein sequence: CASSYRPLTSGRVGYNEQFF.

This clonotype was found a few times. The chain links TRBV7-2 to TRBJ1-5, with a possible D match to TRBD1 (6 bases). The ends were cut back, 3 bases at V and 9 bases at J, with 12 bases in the middle. CDR1 is SGHTA, CDR2 FQGNSA, per germline. The CDR3 is 13 amino acids. The CDR3 region is CASSFRQVWPQHF. DNA for the CDR3: TGTGCCAGCAGCTTCAGACAGGTATGGCCCCAGCATTTT.

V and J are TRBV18 and TRBJ2-1, with 8 positions matching TRBD2. V lost 0 bases and J lost 8; bases outside the gene matches: 9. The CDR3 consists of 16 residues. Germline assignment: CDR1 KGHSH and CDR2 LQKENI. CDR3 nucleotide sequence: TGTGCCAGCTCACCACCTATCCGTAGCGGGATAGATGAGCAGTTCTTC. It encodes CASSPPIRSGIDEQFF.

This chain links TRBV28 with TRBJ1-2; TRBD1 matches 8 bases. Germline assignment: CDR1 MDHEN and CDR2 SYDVKM. The junction had 8 bases not matched to a gene; V was cut back by 3 bases and J by 5 bases. This CDR3 has 15 residues. DNA for the CDR3: TGTGCCAGCAGTTTGTGGTCAGGGGGCCTTTATGGCTACACCTTC. Encoded protein: CASSLWSGGLYGYTF.

This clonotype was detected once. This chain connects TRBV5-1 to TRBJ2-7; either TRBD1 or TRBD2 may supply D (5 bases each). The V and J ends lost 0 bases and 3 bases respectively, with 19 bases between them. The CDR3 consists of 17 residues. CDR1 is SGHRS and CDR2 is YFSETQ in the germline V gene. CDR3 amino acids: CASSLVGDRDGGYEQYF. In DNA form, the CDR3 reads TGCGCCAGCAGCTTGGTTGGGGACCGGGACGGAGGCTACGAGCAGTACTTC.

The sample holds many counts of this clonotype. V usage is TRBV28 and J usage is TRBJ1-5; 8 positions match TRBD1. The CDR3 loop spans 16 amino acids. Losses at the gene ends were 2 bases for V and 2 bases for J; bases not matched to a gene: 5. CDR1 and CDR2 from the germline V gene are MDHEN and SYDVKM. CDR3 sequence: CASSLIGQGGNQPQHF. CDR3 nucleotides: TGTGCCAGCAGTTTAATTGGACAGGGCGGCAATCAGCCCCAGCATTTT.

The gene calls are TRBV9 and TRBJ1-5; 10 bases are shared with TRBD1. Looked up from germline, CDR1 is SGDLS and CDR2 is YYNGEE. The CDR3 length is 17 residues. After removal of 9 bases from V and 1 base from J, the junction contained 13 bases not matched to a gene. CDR3 DNA sequence: TGTGCCAACCGGGACAGGGGTATTCTCCAGAGCAATCAGCCCCAGCATTTT. This encodes CANRDRGILQSNQPQHF.

This clonotype has just a few counts. The V call is TRBV4-1, the J call TRBJ1-1; D not certain. The CDR3 spans 16 residues. Germline V gene lookup returns CDR1 MGHRA and CDR2 YSYEKL. With 1 base removed from V and 2 bases from J, the gap between germline ends came to 14 bases. The CDR3 is CASSQGTEIINTEAFF. The CDR3 nucleotides read TGCGCCAGCAGCCAAGGGACGGAGATTATTAACACTGAAGCTTTCTTT.

This chain uses TRBV29-1 with TRBJ2-5; D gene uncertain. Trimming stripped 1 base from V and 4 bases from J, with 4 bases between. From germline, CDR1 is SQVTM and CDR2 ANQGSEA. There are 11 residues in the CDR3. The CDR3 region is CSVEAGETQYF. The CDR3 coding sequence is TGCAGCGTTGAAGCGGGAGAGACCCAGTACTTC. Combining the CDR3 with reference TRBV29-1 and TRBJ2-5 gives the whole variable domain SAVISQKPSRDICQRGTSLTIQCQVDSQVTMMFWYRQQPGQSLTLIATANQGSEATYESGFVIDKFPISRPNLTFSTLTVSNMSPEDSSIYLCSVEAGETQYFGPGTRLLVL.

V and J are TRBV9 and TRBJ2-3; D remains unclear. The CDR3 runs to 14 residues. Per the germline V gene, CDR1 is SGDLS and CDR2 is YYNGEE. V lost 3 bases and J 0 bases, leaving 8 bases between the germline ends. The CDR3: CASSAQTSTDTQYF. DNA of the CDR3: TGTGCCAGCAGCGCTCAGACTAGCACAGATACGCAGTATTTT.

This clonotype showed up just a few times. The genes are TRBV28 and TRBJ1-1; D may be TRBD1 (6 bases). V shed 4 bases and J shed 1 base, with 19 bases lying between them. The CDR3 runs 17 residues. Germline CDR1 reads MDHEN; CDR2 reads SYDVKM. The CDR3 region is CASSYLRQAGRNTEAFF. In nucleotides, the CDR3 is TGTGCCAGCAGTTACCTAAGACAGGCAGGGAGGAACACTGAAGCTTTCTTT.

This clonotype was detected a few times. The CDR3 sequence: CASNGQGAWEQYF. The CDR3 DNA is TGTGCCAGCAACGGACAGGGGGCATGGGAGCAGTACTTC. The V and J genes are TRBV6-2 or TRBV6-3 and TRBJ2-7; 11 bases agree with TRBD1. CDR3 length: 13 amino acids. The germline V gene encodes CDR1 MNHEY and CDR2 SVGEGT. The J segment lost 7 bases and the V segment lost 7 bases, leaving 6 bases of the junction unmatched.

The chain joins TRBV29-1 to TRBJ2-7; 12 positions agree with TRBD2. There are 17 residues in the CDR3. CDR1 is SQVTM, CDR2 ANQGSEA, per germline. The J segment lost 4 bases and the V segment lost 0 bases, leaving 10 bases of the junction unmatched. CDR3 protein: CSVEDHATSGSGYEQYF. CDR3 coding DNA: TGCAGCGTTGAAGATCATGCGACTAGCGGGAGTGGGTACGAGCAGTACTTC.

The rearrangement joins TRBV28 to TRBJ1-2; D unresolved. Germline CDR1 and CDR2: MDHEN and SYDVKM. The V and J ends lost 6 bases and 2 bases respectively, with 22 bases between them. The CDR3 extends over 17 amino acids. In nucleotides, the CDR3 is TGTGCCAGCAGCTTCATCGGGTCAGCTAAACCAAACTATGGCTACACCTTC. It yields the protein CASSFIGSAKPNYGYTF.

The gene calls are TRBV11-2 and TRBJ2-1; 8 bases align to TRBD1. V shed 5 bases and J 3 bases; nucleotides not matched to a gene: 9. The germline gives CDR1 SGHAT, CDR2 FQNNGV. The CDR3 runs 16 residues. The CDR3 region is CASSRIRTGYYNEQFF. The CDR3 nucleotides are TGTGCCAGCAGCAGAATAAGGACAGGGTACTACAATGAGCAGTTCTTC.

This clonotype was detected only a few times. This chain joins TRBV20-1 and TRBJ2-5; unclear D gene. The germline V gene encodes CDR1 DFQATT and CDR2 SNEGSKA (reference sequence). This CDR3 contains 10 residues. The V and J ends lost 3 bases and 5 bases respectively, with 4 bases between them. The CDR3 region is CSASTETQYF. The CDR3 DNA reads as TGCAGTGCTAGTACGGAGACCCAGTACTTC.

Points on this clonotype: This may be a read error: a much more frequent sequence differs by one nucleotide. Lacking the conserved final phenylalanine or tryptophan, this CDR3 likely reflects a read error. The chain has TRBV6-2 or TRBV6-3 and TRBJ1-6, with D possibly TRBD1 on 5 matching bases. The ends were cut back, 6 bases at V and 7 bases at J, with 16 bases in the middle. This CDR3 region has 15 residues. The germline CDR1 and CDR2 sequences are MNHEY and SVGEGT. The DNA for the CDR3 is TGTGCCAGCAGCCTTACTACAGGAATGAATTCACCCCTCCACTTG. Translated: CASSLTTGMNSPLHL.